The sequence of this T cell receptor beta chain was determined in a study of cytomegalovirus exposure and HLA in healthy donors. Overall study results and limits: Among CMV-associated TCR beta chains, most appeared HLA-restricted in a later analysis.

A few counts support this clone. The target antigen is unknown. PCR was performed using 60 Vbeta and 13 Jbeta primers. Generated by immunoSEQ multiplex PCR, the TCRdb table keeps only in-frame clones and is missing some. The data show around 210,000 clones, about 77% seen once. The specimen sequenced was PBMCs. This sequence was found in a boy aged 5-17 years in good health and CMV-seronegative.

The DNA of the CDR3 is TGTGCCAGCAGTCTTAGTTACGGAGATACGCAGTATTTT. Its protein product is CASSLSYGDTQYF. The chain carries TRBV7-8 and TRBJ2-3; D gene uncertain. Trimming took off 6 bases at V and 5 bases at J, with 12 bases between the two ends. The germline gives CDR1 SGHVS, CDR2 FQNEAQ. The CDR3 contains 13 residues.